The sequence of this T cell receptor beta chain was determined in a study of OX40 agonist ivuxolimab in advanced cancers. Germline V gene sequence: CDR1 SEHNR, CDR2 FQNEAQ (reference sequence). V gave up 4 bases and J gave up 0 bases, with 12 bases separating them. This CDR3 comprises 16 residues. Method: immunoSEQ multiplex PCR; TCRdb's copy keeps in-frame clones and lacks some. The sample yields roughly 69,000 clones, roughly four fifths seen once. The V call is TRBV7-9, the J call TRBJ2-2, with D tentatively TRBD2 (5 bases). Sequencing was performed on CD4+ or CD8+ T cells sorted from blood, taken in a trial of the OX40 agonist ivuxolimab. This TCR came from an adult with an advanced solid tumor such as melanoma, head and neck, liver or kidney cancer. This CDR3 is CASSSRSGPNTGELFF. CDR3 in DNA: TGTGCCAGCAGCTCCCGGAGCGGTCCGAACACCGGGGAGCTGTTTTTT. The complete variable domain, with remaining parts taken from reference TRBV7-9 and TRBJ2-2, reads DTGVSQNPRHKITKRGQNVTFRCDPISEHNRLYWYRQTLGQGPEFLTYFQNEAQLEKSRLLSDRFSAERPKGSFSTLEIQRTEQGDSAMYLCASSSRSGPNTGELFFGEGSRLTVL.